These 6 T cell receptor beta chains were sequenced from one sample in a study of prognosis after radiotherapy for stage I lung cancer. Two-round multiplex PCR, the amplification method, yielded TCR beta CDR3 from genomic DNA. The authors ran first-round PCR with primers specific to each TRBV and TRBJ gene. TCRdb processed the multiplex PCR reads anew with MiXCR; each CDR3 protein has one entry. The sample has around 31,000 distinct CDR3 sequences; about 32% are singletons. The material sequenced was PBMCs, taken before or after stereotactic body radiation therapy (not recorded which). The receptors derive from a donor at least 50 years old with non-small cell lung cancer.

This clonotype counts as medium-sized. The chain is built from TRBV6-2 or TRBV6-3 and TRBJ2-2; D remains ambiguous. The germline CDR1 and CDR2 sequences are MNHEY and SVGEGT. This CDR3 comprises 12 residues. V gave up 1 base and J gave up 6 bases, with 3 bases separating them. In nucleotides, the CDR3 is TGTGCCAGCAGTTACTTGGCCGGGGAGCTGTTTTTT. Translation: CASSYLAGELFF.

For this clonotype: A read error may explain this, as a much larger clone is one base away. The chain is built from TRBV7-3 and TRBJ2-1; D is uncertain. The CDR3 sequence is 13 residues long. The V and J ends lost 4 bases and 10 bases respectively, with 14 bases between them. Germline-derived CDR1 and CDR2 are SGHTA and FQGTGA. This CDR3 is CASSSMCTEEQFF. For the CDR3, the DNA is TGTGCCAGCAGCTCGATGTGTACCGAAGAGCAGTTCTTC.

This clonotype was found a few times. J is TRBJ1-2 and V is TRBV30, with D perhaps matching TRBD1 (6 bases). Germline values: CDR1 GTSNPN, CDR2 SVGIG (reference sequence). Trimming took off 1 base at V and 5 bases at J, with 20 bases between the two ends. CDR3 length: 16 amino acids. DNA for the CDR3: TGTGCCTGGAGTGGAACCTCGACAGGTTCCGGATATGGCTACACCTTC. Protein product: CAWSGTSTGSGYGYTF.

To note about this clonotype: A read error is likely, as this CDR3 ends without the conserved phenylalanine or tryptophan. This rearrangement joins TRBV24-1 to TRBJ2-1; weak D call: TRBD1 (6 bases). Trimming removed 1 base from V and 8 bases from J, with 17 bases in between. The CDR3 consists of 16 residues. The germline CDR1 and CDR2 sequences are KGHDR and SFDVKD. In DNA form, the CDR3 reads TGTGCCACCAGTGATTTATGCCAGGGGATACACGATGAGCAGTTCTCC. Translation: CATSDLCQGIHDEQFS.

With regard to this clonotype: Being one base from a much bigger clone, this may be a read error. This CDR3 reads CASRPGEDTQYF. CDR3 nucleotides: TGTGCCAGCAGACCGGGAGAGGATACGCAGTATTTT. The J gene is TRBJ2-3, the V gene TRBV2, with D perhaps TRBD2 (6 bases). CDR3 length: 12 residues. Germline lookup yields CDR1 SNHLY and CDR2 FYNNEI. Trimming shortened V by 6 bases and J by 6 bases, and 10 bases separated the two germline ends.

This chain connects TRBV28 to TRBJ2-7; 14 bases align to TRBD2. V shed 5 bases, J shed 1 base, and the junction held 13 bases outside the gene matches. The CDR3 contains 19 residues. Germline values: CDR1 MDHEN, CDR2 SYDVKM. In nucleotides, the CDR3 is TGTGCCAGCAGTCTATATAACGGGACTAGCGGGAGAGGATCCTACGAGCAGTACTTC. Translated, it gives CASSLYNGTSGRGSYEQYF.